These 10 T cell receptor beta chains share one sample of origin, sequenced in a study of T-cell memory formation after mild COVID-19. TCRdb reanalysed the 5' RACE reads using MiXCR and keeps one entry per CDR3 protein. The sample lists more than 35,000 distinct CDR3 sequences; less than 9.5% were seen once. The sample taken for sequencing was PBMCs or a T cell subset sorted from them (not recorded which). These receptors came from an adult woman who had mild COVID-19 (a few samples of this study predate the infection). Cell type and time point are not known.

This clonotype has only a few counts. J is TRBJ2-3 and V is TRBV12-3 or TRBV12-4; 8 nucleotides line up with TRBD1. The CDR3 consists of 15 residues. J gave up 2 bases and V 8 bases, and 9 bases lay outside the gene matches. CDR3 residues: CASERQGSNTDTQYF. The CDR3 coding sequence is TGTGCCAGCGAGAGACAGGGGTCAAACACAGATACGCAGTATTTT.

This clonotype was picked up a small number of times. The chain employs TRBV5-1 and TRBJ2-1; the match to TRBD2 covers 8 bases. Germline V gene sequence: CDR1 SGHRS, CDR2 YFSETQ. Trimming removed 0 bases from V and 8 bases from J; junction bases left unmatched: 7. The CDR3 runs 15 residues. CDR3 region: CASSLASGGPYEQFF. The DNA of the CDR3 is TGCGCCAGCAGCTTGGCCTCGGGGGGGCCGTATGAGCAGTTCTTC.

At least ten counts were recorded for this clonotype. The CDR3 protein is CASSYTSGTSFLGELFF. The CDR3 DNA sequence: TGTGCCAGCAGTTATACGAGCGGGACTAGTTTTCTCGGGGAGCTGTTTTTT. The chain joins TRBV27 to TRBJ2-2, with 8 positions matching TRBD2. The germline V gene encodes CDR1 MNHEY and CDR2 SMNVEV (reference sequence). J gave up 7 bases and V 4 bases, and 14 bases lay outside the gene matches. The CDR3 consists of 17 residues.

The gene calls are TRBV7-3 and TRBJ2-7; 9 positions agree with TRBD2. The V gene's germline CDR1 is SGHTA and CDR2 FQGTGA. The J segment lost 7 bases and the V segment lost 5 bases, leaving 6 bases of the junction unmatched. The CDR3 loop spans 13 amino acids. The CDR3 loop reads CASSAGGTEEQYF. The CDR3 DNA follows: TGTGCCAGCAGCGCGGGGGGGACGGAGGAGCAGTACTTC.

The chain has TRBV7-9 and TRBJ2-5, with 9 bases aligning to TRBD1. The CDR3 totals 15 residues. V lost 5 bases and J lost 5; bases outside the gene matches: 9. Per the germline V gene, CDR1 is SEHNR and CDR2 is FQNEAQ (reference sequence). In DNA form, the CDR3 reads TGTGCCAGCAGCCTGCAAGGGACAGGGCGGGAGACCCAGTACTTC. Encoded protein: CASSLQGTGRETQYF.

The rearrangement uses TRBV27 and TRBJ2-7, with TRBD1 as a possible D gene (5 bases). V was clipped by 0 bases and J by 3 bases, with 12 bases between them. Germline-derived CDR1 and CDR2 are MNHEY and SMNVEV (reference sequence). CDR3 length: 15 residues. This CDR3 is CASSLSQGAIYEQYF. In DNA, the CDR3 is TGTGCCAGCAGTTTATCTCAGGGTGCCATCTACGAGCAGTACTTC.

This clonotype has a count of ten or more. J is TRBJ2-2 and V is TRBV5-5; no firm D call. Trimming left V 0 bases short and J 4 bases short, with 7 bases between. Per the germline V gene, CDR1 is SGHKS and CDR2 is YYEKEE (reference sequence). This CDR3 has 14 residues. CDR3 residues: CASSLGGFTGELFF. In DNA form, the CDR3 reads TGTGCCAGCAGCTTGGGAGGATTCACCGGGGAGCTGTTTTTT. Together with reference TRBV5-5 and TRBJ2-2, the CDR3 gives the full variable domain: DAGVTQSPTHLIKTRGQQVTLRCSPISGHKSVSWYQQVLGQGPQFIFQYYEKEERGRGNFPDRFSARQFPNYSSELNVNALLLGDSALYLCASSLGGFTGELFFGEGSRLTVL.

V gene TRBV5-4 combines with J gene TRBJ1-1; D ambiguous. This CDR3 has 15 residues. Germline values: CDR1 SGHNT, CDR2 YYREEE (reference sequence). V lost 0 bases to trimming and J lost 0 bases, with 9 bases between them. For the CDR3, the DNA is TGTGCCAGCAGCTTGGATCCAGGATTGAACACTGAAGCTTTCTTT. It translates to CASSLDPGLNTEAFF.

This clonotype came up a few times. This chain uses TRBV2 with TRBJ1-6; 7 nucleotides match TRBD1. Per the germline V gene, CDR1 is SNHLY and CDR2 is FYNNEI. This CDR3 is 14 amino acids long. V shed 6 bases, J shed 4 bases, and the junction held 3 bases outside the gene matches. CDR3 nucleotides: TGTGCCAGCAGGGGGGGACAGTATAATTCACCCCTCCACTTT. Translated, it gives CASRGGQYNSPLHF.

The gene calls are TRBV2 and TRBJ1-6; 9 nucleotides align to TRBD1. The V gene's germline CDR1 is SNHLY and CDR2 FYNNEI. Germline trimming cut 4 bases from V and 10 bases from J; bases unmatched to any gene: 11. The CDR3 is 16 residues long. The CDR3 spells CASSATGGRSSSPLHF. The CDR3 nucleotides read TGTGCCAGCAGTGCAACAGGGGGCCGTTCCAGCTCACCCCTCCACTTT.